Listed here are 5 T cell receptor beta chains from one sample, sequenced in a study of lymphopenia after photon versus proton radiotherapy. Sequenced by immunoSEQ multiplex PCR; TCRdb stores in-frame clones only, minus some. Of 65,000 to 85,000 clones listed, 85% to 95% are singletons. The sample in question was peripheral blood, obtained from a patient treated with photon-based radiotherapy. The receptor set was obtained from a middle-aged woman with cholangiocarcinoma.

This chain connects TRBV11-2 to TRBJ1-2; D might be TRBD1 (5 bases). The CDR3 has 14 residues. Germline V gene lookup returns CDR1 SGHAT and CDR2 FQNNGV. V was trimmed by 5 bases and J by 5 bases, leaving 15 bases between them. The CDR3 DNA sequence: TGTGCCAGCAGCAATACCGGGACGGGGTATGGCTACACCTTC. It translates to CASSNTGTGYGYTF. Full variable domain (rest looked up from reference TRBV11-2 and TRBJ1-2): EAGVAQSPRYKIIEKRQSVAFWCNPISGHATLYWYQQILGQGPKLLIQFQNNGVVDDSQLPKDRFSAERLKGVDSTLKIQPAKLEDSAVYLCASSNTGTGYGYTFGSGTRLTVV.

V is TRBV5-4 and J is TRBJ1-3; 8 positions agree with TRBD1. Trimming removed 4 bases from V and 1 base from J; junction bases left unmatched: 4. The germline V gene has CDR1 SGHNT and CDR2 YYREEE (reference sequence). This CDR3 has 15 amino acids. CDR3 sequence reads: CASSQDRGSGNTIYF. The CDR3 DNA reads TGTGCCAGCAGCCAAGACAGGGGATCTGGAAACACCATATATTTT.

Comment on this clone: Sequence at one end of the junction differs from germline and may be a read error. The V call is TRBV10-1, the J call TRBJ1-5; TRBD1 is a possible D gene (5 bases). CDR1 and CDR2 (germline): WNHNN, SYGVQD (reference sequence). The CDR3 is made up of 12 amino acids. For the CDR3, the DNA is TGCGCCAGCAGGGTAGGGGAGGCCCGTACCCGTTTT. This sequence encodes CASRVGEARTRF.

The sample holds a few counts of this clone. The chain combines TRBV6-1 with TRBJ1-2; 8 bases match TRBD1. Germline CDR1 and CDR2: MNHNS and SASEGT. This CDR3 contains 13 residues. The J segment lost 8 bases and the V segment lost 2 bases, leaving 4 bases of the junction unmatched. CDR3 bases: TGTGCCAGCAGTGAAACAGGGGGAAACGGCTACACCTTC. This gives the protein CASSETGGNGYTF.

The V and J genes are TRBV6-6 and TRBJ1-2, with D possibly being TRBD1 (6 bases). The CDR3 runs 16 residues. The germline V and J ends were trimmed by 4 bases and 0 bases, with 15 bases remaining between them. Germline values: CDR1 MNHNY, CDR2 SVGAGI (reference sequence). The CDR3 is CASSFPDRSSNYGYTF. The CDR3 DNA reads as TGTGCCAGCAGTTTCCCCGACAGGTCTTCTAACTATGGCTACACCTTC.